Listed below are T cell receptor beta chains from one sample, sequenced in a study of cytomegalovirus exposure and HLA in healthy donors. Assay: immunoSEQ multiplex PCR; the TCRdb copy retains only in-frame clones and omits some. This table holds 100,000 to 150,000 clones, 75% to 90% found once. Sequences were obtained from PBMCs. The receptors derive from a woman between 18 and 29 years old in good health and CMV-seronegative. Each CDR3 is given with its conserved first and last residue. The D gene is left open where the match is weak.

j_gene: TRBJ1-1
d_gene: .
v_gene: TRBV5-4
CDR3nt: TGTGCCAGCAGCCGAGGGACTGCCCGGGGGACTGAAGCTTTCTTT
CDR3aa: CASSRGTARGTEAFF

j_gene: TRBJ1-5
d_gene: .
v_gene: TRBV2
CDR3nt: TGTGCCAGCAGTGAAGCCGGTATGGCCCAGCATTTT
CDR3aa: CASSEAGMAQHF

j_gene: TRBJ2-3
d_gene: TRBD2
v_gene: TRBV6-4
CDR3nt: TGTGCCAGCAGTGACTCGAGTATTAGTAGCGGGGGCACAGATACGCAGTATTTT
CDR3aa: CASSDSSISSGGTDTQYF

j_gene: TRBJ2-6
d_gene: TRBD1
v_gene: TRBV7-9
CDR3nt: TGTGCCAGCAGCGCGCGGGGACAGGCCGGGGCCAACGTCCTGACTTTC
CDR3aa: CASSARGQAGANVLTF

j_gene: TRBJ1-2
d_gene: .
v_gene: TRBV5-1
CDR3nt: TGCGCCAGCAGCTTGGGTCAGTGGGCAACTGGCGGCTACACCTTC
CDR3aa: CASSLGQWATGGYTF

j_gene: TRBJ2-7
d_gene: .
v_gene: TRBV11-2
CDR3nt: TGTGCCAGCAGCCCGGGATTTGGCCGACAGTACTTC
CDR3aa: CASSPGFGRQYF

j_gene: TRBJ2-7
d_gene: TRBD1
v_gene: TRBV5-1
CDR3nt: TGCGCCAGCAGCCTTGGTGACAGGGTAACCTACGAGCAGTACTTC
CDR3aa: CASSLGDRVTYEQYF

j_gene: TRBJ1-2
d_gene: TRBD1
v_gene: TRBV15
CDR3nt: TGTGCCACCAGCAGAGCGGGACAGGGTGTCGTCTACACCTTC
CDR3aa: CATSRAGQGVVYTF

j_gene: TRBJ2-2
d_gene: TRBD1
v_gene: TRBV4-1
CDR3nt: TGCGCCAGCAGCCGGGACAGGGGGAGAACCGGGGAGCTGTTTTTT
CDR3aa: CASSRDRGRTGELFF

j_gene: TRBJ1-6
d_gene: TRBD1
v_gene: TRBV19
CDR3nt: TGTGCCAGTAGTCAACCGGGACAGCCGTCACCCCTCCACTTT
CDR3aa: CASSQPGQPSPLHF

j_gene: TRBJ1-6
d_gene: TRBD1
v_gene: TRBV6-5
CDR3nt: TGTGCCAGCAGTCGGACAGGGCTCAGTAATTCACCCCTCCACTTT
CDR3aa: CASSRTGLSNSPLHF

j_gene: TRBJ1-5
d_gene: .
v_gene: TRBV4-1
CDR3nt: TGCGCCAGCAGCCAGCCCGAGGAACGGCGGCCCCAGCATTTT
CDR3aa: CASSQPEERRPQHF

j_gene: TRBJ1-6
d_gene: TRBD1
v_gene: TRBV27
CDR3nt: TGTGCCAGCGGCCCCGGACAGGCGAATTCACCCCTCCACTTT
CDR3aa: CASGPGQANSPLHF

j_gene: TRBJ1-6
d_gene: TRBD1
v_gene: TRBV25-1
CDR3nt: TGTGCCAGCAGTGTAACAGGGGGTTTTAATTCACCCCTCCACTTT
CDR3aa: CASSVTGGFNSPLHF

j_gene: TRBJ1-5
d_gene: TRBD1
v_gene: TRBV2
CDR3nt: TGTGCCAGCCTACCGGGACAGGGGGGTCAGCCCCAGCATTTT
CDR3aa: CASLPGQGGQPQHF

j_gene: TRBJ2-7
d_gene: TRBD1
v_gene: TRBV6-5
CDR3nt: TGTGCCAGCAGTTACCAGGACAGGGGATGGGAGCAGTACTTC
CDR3aa: CASSYQDRGWEQYF

j_gene: TRBJ1-5
d_gene: .
v_gene: TRBV7-9
CDR3nt: TGTGCCAGCAGCTTCTTGGGAGGGGAGAATCAGCCCCAGCATTTT
CDR3aa: CASSFLGGENQPQHF

j_gene: TRBJ1-5
d_gene: .
v_gene: TRBV7-3
CDR3nt: TGTGCCAGCAGTCCGAGGAGCAATCAGCCCCAGCATTTT
CDR3aa: CASSPRSNQPQHF

j_gene: TRBJ2-1
d_gene: .
v_gene: TRBV9
CDR3nt: TGTGCCAGCAGCAGAGAAACAGGGTTGAATGAGCAGTTCTTC
CDR3aa: CASSRETGLNEQFF

j_gene: TRBJ1-2
d_gene: TRBD1
v_gene: TRBV2
CDR3nt: TGTGCCAGCAGTGCCCTACGGACAGGGAATGGCTACACCTTC
CDR3aa: CASSALRTGNGYTF

j_gene: TRBJ1-1
d_gene: TRBD1
v_gene: TRBV5-5
CDR3nt: TGTGCCAGCAGGGCTGGGACAGGGGCTTTGAACACTGAAGCTTTCTTT
CDR3aa: CASRAGTGALNTEAFF

j_gene: TRBJ2-5
d_gene: .
v_gene: TRBV5-1
CDR3nt: TGCGCCAGCGGGCCTCAGGGATTGGAAGAGACCCAGTACTTC
CDR3aa: CASGPQGLEETQYF

j_gene: TRBJ2-3
d_gene: TRBD2
v_gene: TRBV6-5
CDR3nt: TGTGCCAGCAGTCCGCGGGGGATCACAGATACGCAGTATTTT
CDR3aa: CASSPRGITDTQYF

j_gene: TRBJ2-7
d_gene: TRBD2
v_gene: TRBV5-1
CDR3nt: TGCGCCAGCAGCACCGAAGCGGGGACGACCTACGAGCAGTACTTC
CDR3aa: CASSTEAGTTYEQYF

j_gene: TRBJ1-1
d_gene: .
v_gene: TRBV7-6
CDR3nt: TGTGCCAGCAGCTCCAGCACTGAAGCTTTCTTT
CDR3aa: CASSSSTEAFF

j_gene: TRBJ2-7
d_gene: .
v_gene: TRBV5-4
CDR3nt: TGTGCCAGCAGCTCGGAGCGTTCAGGAAGGGGCGAGCAGTACTTC
CDR3aa: CASSSERSGRGEQYF

j_gene: TRBJ2-2
d_gene: TRBD1
v_gene: TRBV11-2
CDR3nt: TGTGCCAGCAGCTTAGATCGCGGACAGGGGGCGTTGGATTTTATCGGGGAGCTGTTTTTT
CDR3aa: CASSLDRGQGALDFIGELFF

j_gene: TRBJ2-3
d_gene: .
v_gene: TRBV21-1
CDR3nt: TGTGCCAGCAGCAACCGCCGATGGGAAAACTCTTCGAGGGGCACAGATACGCAGTATTTT
CDR3aa: CASSNRRWENSSRGTDTQYF

j_gene: TRBJ1-2
d_gene: .
v_gene: TRBV6-5
CDR3nt: TGTGCCAGCAGTGAGACAGGTTCCTATGGCTACACCTTC
CDR3aa: CASSETGSYGYTF

j_gene: TRBJ2-2
d_gene: .
v_gene: TRBV18
CDR3nt: TGTGCCAGCTCACCCCAGACAGGATCGGACACCGGGGAGCTGTTTTTT
CDR3aa: CASSPQTGSDTGELFF

j_gene: TRBJ1-5
d_gene: TRBD1
v_gene: TRBV2
CDR3nt: TGTGCCAGCAGGGAGGCCGGACAGGGGCAGCCCCAGCATTTT
CDR3aa: CASREAGQGQPQHF

j_gene: TRBJ1-2
d_gene: TRBD1
v_gene: TRBV6-6
CDR3nt: TGTGCCAGCAGCCTCCCACCGGGACAGTTGGACTATGGCTACACCTTC
CDR3aa: CASSLPPGQLDYGYTF

j_gene: TRBJ2-1
d_gene: .
v_gene: TRBV5-1
CDR3nt: TGCGCCAGCAGCTTGCCAGCGGGCTATGAGCAGTTCTTC
CDR3aa: CASSLPAGYEQFF

j_gene: TRBJ1-1
d_gene: .
v_gene: TRBV11-2
CDR3nt: TGTGCCAGCAGCTTAAGTCAAGCGTTAGGGAACACTGAAGCTTTCTTT
CDR3aa: CASSLSQALGNTEAFF

j_gene: TRBJ2-7
d_gene: .
v_gene: TRBV2
CDR3nt: TGTGCCAGCCAACCAACAAGTACGTACTACGAGCAGTACTTC
CDR3aa: CASQPTSTYYEQYF

j_gene: TRBJ1-1
d_gene: TRBD1
v_gene: TRBV5-1
CDR3nt: TGCGCCAGCAGCCAGACAGGGTTAGCTGAAGCTTTCTTT
CDR3aa: CASSQTGLAEAFF

j_gene: TRBJ2-7
d_gene: TRBD2
v_gene: TRBV7-9
CDR3nt: TGTGCCAGCAGCTTAGCGCTACTAGCGGGGGTGGAGCAGTACTTC
CDR3aa: CASSLALLAGVEQYF

j_gene: TRBJ1-1
d_gene: .
v_gene: TRBV18
CDR3nt: TGTGCCAGCTCACCGTCGGCAGGAGGAGAGACTGAAGCTTTCTTT
CDR3aa: CASSPSAGGETEAFF

j_gene: TRBJ2-7
d_gene: .
v_gene: TRBV9
CDR3nt: TGTGCCAGCAGCGTAGGAGTTGGGCAGGGCTACGAGCAGTACTTC
CDR3aa: CASSVGVGQGYEQYF

j_gene: TRBJ2-5
d_gene: .
v_gene: TRBV2
CDR3nt: TGTGCCAGCAGTTGGCAGCCTACCCTCGGGGAGACCCAGTACTTC
CDR3aa: CASSWQPTLGETQYF

j_gene: TRBJ1-2
d_gene: .
v_gene: TRBV11-2
CDR3nt: TGTGCCAGCAGCTTAGTATTAATCTCGACAGGCCCCAACTATGGCTACACCTTC
CDR3aa: CASSLVLISTGPNYGYTF

j_gene: TRBJ1-2
d_gene: TRBD1
v_gene: TRBV6-5
CDR3nt: TGTGCCAGCAGTTACTCTAGGGACAGGGCGACCTATGGCTACACCTTC
CDR3aa: CASSYSRDRATYGYTF

j_gene: TRBJ1-1
d_gene: .
v_gene: TRBV4-1
CDR3nt: TGCGCCAGCAGCCAAGATCGGAGCACTGAAGCTTTCTTT
CDR3aa: CASSQDRSTEAFF

j_gene: TRBJ2-2
d_gene: .
v_gene: TRBV4-1
CDR3nt: TGCGCCAGCAGCTACCACAGGGCAGGCGGCGGGGAGCTGTTTTTT
CDR3aa: CASSYHRAGGGELFF

j_gene: TRBJ1-2
d_gene: TRBD1
v_gene: TRBV6-5
CDR3nt: TGTGCCAGCACTCAGGGGGCCGTCAGAGGCTACACCTTC
CDR3aa: CASTQGAVRGYTF

j_gene: TRBJ1-5
d_gene: TRBD1
v_gene: TRBV6-5
CDR3nt: TGTGCCAGCAGATCCGGGACAGGGGGCGATCAGCCCCAGCATTTT
CDR3aa: CASRSGTGGDQPQHF

j_gene: TRBJ2-2
d_gene: TRBD2
v_gene: TRBV27
CDR3nt: TGTGCCAGCAGTTCGAAGAGACTAGCGGGGGGGCCCGGGGAGCTGTTTTTT
CDR3aa: CASSSKRLAGGPGELFF

j_gene: TRBJ2-7
d_gene: .
v_gene: TRBV2
CDR3nt: TGTGCCAGCACTACGGACAACCCCTACGAGCAGTACTTC
CDR3aa: CASTTDNPYEQYF

j_gene: TRBJ1-1
d_gene: .
v_gene: TRBV7-9
CDR3nt: TGTGCCAGCACCTCAGAGGGCGTAGCTTTCTTT
CDR3aa: CASTSEGVAFF

j_gene: TRBJ2-2
d_gene: TRBD2
v_gene: TRBV9
CDR3nt: TGTGCCAGCAGCGTAGATCCTAGCGGGGGGGCAAGCGGGGAGCTGTTTTTT
CDR3aa: CASSVDPSGGASGELFF

j_gene: TRBJ2-5
d_gene: .
v_gene: TRBV7-8
CDR3nt: TGTGCCAGCAGCTTGGAGGGGATTCTCGCGGAGACCCAGTACTTC
CDR3aa: CASSLEGILAETQYF

j_gene: TRBJ2-7
d_gene: .
v_gene: TRBV9
CDR3nt: TGTGCCAGCAGCGTAGAACAGGGAGAGCAGTACTTC
CDR3aa: CASSVEQGEQYF

j_gene: TRBJ2-1
d_gene: .
v_gene: TRBV28
CDR3nt: TGTGCCAGCAGAATTCGGCAGGGGGAGCAGTTCTTC
CDR3aa: CASRIRQGEQFF